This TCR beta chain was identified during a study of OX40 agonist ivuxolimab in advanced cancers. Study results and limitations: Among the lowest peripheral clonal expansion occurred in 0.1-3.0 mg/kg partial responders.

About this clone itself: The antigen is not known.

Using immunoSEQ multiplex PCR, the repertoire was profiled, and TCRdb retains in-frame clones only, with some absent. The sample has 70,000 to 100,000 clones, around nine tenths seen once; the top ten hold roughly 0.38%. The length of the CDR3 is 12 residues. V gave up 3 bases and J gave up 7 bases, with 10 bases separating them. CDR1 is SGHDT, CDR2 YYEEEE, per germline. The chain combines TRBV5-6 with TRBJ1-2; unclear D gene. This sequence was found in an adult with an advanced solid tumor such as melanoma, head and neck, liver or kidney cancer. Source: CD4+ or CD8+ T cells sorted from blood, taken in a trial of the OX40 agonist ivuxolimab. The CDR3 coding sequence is TGTGCCAGCAGCTCCGGACTGGGTGGCTACACCTTC. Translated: CASSSGLGGYTF.